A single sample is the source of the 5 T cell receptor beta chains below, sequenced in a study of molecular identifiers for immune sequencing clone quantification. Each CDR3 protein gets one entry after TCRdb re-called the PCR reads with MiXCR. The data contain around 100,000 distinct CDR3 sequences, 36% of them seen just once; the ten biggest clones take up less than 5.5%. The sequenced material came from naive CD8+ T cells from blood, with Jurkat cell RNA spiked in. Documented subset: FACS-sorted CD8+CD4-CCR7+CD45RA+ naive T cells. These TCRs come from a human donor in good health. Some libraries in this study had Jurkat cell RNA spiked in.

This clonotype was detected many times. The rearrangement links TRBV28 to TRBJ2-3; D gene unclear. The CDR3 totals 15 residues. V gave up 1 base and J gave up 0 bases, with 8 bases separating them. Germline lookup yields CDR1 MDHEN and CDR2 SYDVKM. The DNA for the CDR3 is TGTGCCAGCAGTTTATCTTATACTAGCACAGATACGCAGTATTTT. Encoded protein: CASSLSYTSTDTQYF.

The CDR3 region has the DNA TGTGCCAGCAGCTTGCTCATACGGGATGAAAAACTGTTTTTT. This encodes CASSLLIRDEKLFF. V and J are TRBV11-2 and TRBJ1-4; unclear D gene. CDR1 is SGHAT and CDR2 is FQNNGV in the germline V gene. V lost 3 bases and J 6 bases, leaving 11 bases between the germline ends. The CDR3 sequence is 14 residues long.

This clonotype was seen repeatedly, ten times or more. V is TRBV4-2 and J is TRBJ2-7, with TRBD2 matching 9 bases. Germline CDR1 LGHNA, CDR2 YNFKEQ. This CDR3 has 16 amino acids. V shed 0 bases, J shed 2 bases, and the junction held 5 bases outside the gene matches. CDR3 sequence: CASSQESTSGPYEQYF. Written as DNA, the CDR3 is TGTGCCAGCAGCCAAGAATCTACTAGCGGGCCCTACGAGCAGTACTTC.

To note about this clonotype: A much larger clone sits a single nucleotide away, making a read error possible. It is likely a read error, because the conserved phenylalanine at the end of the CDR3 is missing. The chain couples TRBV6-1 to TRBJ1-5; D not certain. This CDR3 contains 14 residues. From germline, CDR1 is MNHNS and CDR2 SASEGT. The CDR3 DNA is TGTGCAATCGTGGGGTTCGGGAGCAATCAGCCCCAGCATTAT. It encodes CAIVGFGSNQPQHY.

CDR3 region: CASSPKTGGMDEKLFF. CDR3 nucleotide sequence: TGTGCCAGCTCACCGAAAACAGGGGGAATGGATGAAAAACTGTTTTTT. V and J are TRBV18 and TRBJ1-4; 8 nucleotides line up with TRBD1. Germline CDR1 reads KGHSH; CDR2 reads LQKENI. There are 16 residues in the CDR3. V shed 3 bases, J shed 6 bases, and the junction held 9 bases outside the gene matches.